These 7 T cell receptor beta chains were sequenced from one sample in a study of T cells after yellow fever vaccination. TCRdb reprocessed the 5' RACE reads with MiXCR, giving one entry per CDR3 protein. The table has under 300,000 distinct CDR3 sequences, 6.9% seen once. The starting material was CD4+ T cells sorted from PBMCs, obtained 15 days after the yellow fever booster vaccination. The source is a man aged 25 to 40 who received the YFV17D yellow fever vaccine.

The chain links TRBV7-2 to TRBJ2-5; possible D gene TRBD1, 6 bases. The germline V gene encodes CDR1 SGHTA and CDR2 FQGNSA. The CDR3 covers 13 residues. V dropped 6 bases and J dropped 5 bases, with 13 bases sitting between them. CDR3 protein: CASRPWTDETQYF. As DNA, the CDR3 is TGTGCCAGCAGACCGTGGACAGACGAGACCCAGTACTTC.

This clonotype was detected ten times or more. The chain links TRBV12-5 to TRBJ2-3; possibly TRBD1 or TRBD2 for D (5 bases each). CDR1 is LGHNT and CDR2 is FRNRAP in the germline V gene. CDR3 size: 14 residues. The V end was cut by 6 bases, the J end by 0 bases, with 10 bases between. The CDR3 DNA is TGTGCTAGTGGACCCAGGGAGAGCACAGATACGCAGTATTTT. Its protein product is CASGPRESTDTQYF.

This clonotype was seen only a few times. The V gene is TRBV11-3, the J gene TRBJ2-1, with D possibly being TRBD1 or TRBD2 (7 bases each). CDR3 size: 16 residues. The germline gives CDR1 SGHNT, CDR2 YENEEA. Trimming cost V 4 bases and J 0 bases, with 13 bases left between them. The CDR3: CASSSGGGSSYNEQFF. CDR3 nucleotide sequence: TGTGCCAGCAGCTCAGGGGGGGGCAGCTCCTACAATGAGCAGTTCTTC.

This clonotype occurred many times. The chain joins TRBV29-1 to TRBJ2-3; the D gene is possibly TRBD2 (6 bases). This CDR3 has 14 amino acids. Germline loops: CDR1 SQVTM, CDR2 ANQGSEA. V was cut by 6 bases and J by 6 bases, with 19 bases left in between. The CDR3 spells CSVSLAGGFDTQYF. The CDR3 DNA sequence: TGCAGCGTCTCACTAGCAGGAGGGTTTGATACGCAGTATTTT.

V and J are TRBV20-1 and TRBJ2-1; tentatively, D is TRBD1 (5 bases). This CDR3 region has 13 residues. Trimming shortened V by 5 bases and J by 5 bases, and 13 bases separated the two germline ends. Germline lookup yields CDR1 DFQATT and CDR2 SNEGSKA (reference sequence). CDR3 nucleotides: TGCAGTGCTGATTTGACAGCCGACAATGAGCAGTTCTTC. This sequence encodes CSADLTADNEQFF.

This clonotype was seen repeatedly, ten times or more. The chain is built from TRBV27 and TRBJ2-1; tentative D call: TRBD1 (5 bases). This CDR3 has 14 residues. V was pared by 5 bases and J by 10 bases, with 18 bases between. Germline V gene sequence: CDR1 MNHEY, CDR2 SMNVEV (reference sequence). The CDR3 here is CASSPGGRVLEQFF. DNA of the CDR3: TGTGCCAGCAGTCCGGGCGGCAGGGTGTTGGAGCAGTTCTTC.

This rearrangement joins TRBV20-1 to TRBJ1-1; tentative D call: TRBD1 (6 bases). Germline V CDR1 and CDR2: DFQATT, SNEGSKA (reference sequence). This CDR3 has 12 residues. In nucleotides, the CDR3 is TGCAGAGCCGAGGGGGGTATCACTGAAGCTTTCTTT. Protein product: CRAEGGITEAFF.